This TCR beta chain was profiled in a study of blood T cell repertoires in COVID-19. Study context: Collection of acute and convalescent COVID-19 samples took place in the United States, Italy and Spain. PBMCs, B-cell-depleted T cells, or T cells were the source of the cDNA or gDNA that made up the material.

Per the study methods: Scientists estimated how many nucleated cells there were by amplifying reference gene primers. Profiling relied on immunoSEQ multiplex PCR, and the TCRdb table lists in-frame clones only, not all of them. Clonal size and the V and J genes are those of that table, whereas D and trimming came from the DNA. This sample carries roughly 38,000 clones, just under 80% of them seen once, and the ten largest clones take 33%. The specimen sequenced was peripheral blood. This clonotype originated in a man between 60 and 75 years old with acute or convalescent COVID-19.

The CDR3 here is CASSLAEERHVNTEAFF. For the CDR3, the DNA is TGTGCCAGCAGCTTAGCGGAGGAAAGACACGTCAACACTGAAGCTTTCTTT. The gene calls are TRBV7-8 and TRBJ1-1; D is uncertain. The germline V gene encodes CDR1 SGHVS and CDR2 FQNEAQ. The CDR3 has 17 residues. Between the trimmed V and J ends, which lost 0 bases and 2 bases, there was a span of 16 bases. Supplemented by reference TRBV7-8 and TRBJ1-1, the full variable domain reads GAGVSQSPRYKVAKRGQDVALRCDPISGHVSLFWYQQALGQGPEFLTYFQNEAQLDKSGLPSDRFFAERPEGSVSTLKIQRTQQEDSAVYLCASSLAEERHVNTEAFFGQGTRLTVV.